The clone carrying this TCR beta chain has ten or more counts. Its specificity is unknown. The entry originates in a study of shared clonotypes between healthy human individuals. Study outcomes and limitations: Exclusively blood specimens were collected; tissue repertoires likely differ.

Naive CD8 cells lacked CD45RO and underwent positive selection for CCR7, leaving out terminally differentiated effector memory CD45RA+ cells. Original processing methods: Junction-only immunoSEQ sequences carried no quality scores, so filtering differed. Sequenced by immunoSEQ multiplex PCR; TCRdb stores in-frame clones only, minus some. V and J calls and clone size are given by that table; D and trimming were obtained from the DNA. The sample has around 2,000,000 clones, approximately 94% seen once. V was shortened by 4 bases and J by 6 bases, with 9 bases between the two germline ends. Looked up from germline, CDR1 is LNHNV and CDR2 is YYDKDF (reference sequence). The CDR3 spans 13 residues.

The sequencing sample was made of naive CD8+ T cells from PBMCs. The chain employs TRBV15 and TRBJ2-2; D gene unclear. The sequence was collected from a young man in good health. Some clones in this sample may be carry-over from other donors' samples. The CDR3 spells CATSIDWAGELFF. The CDR3, as DNA: TGTGCCACCAGCATAGATTGGGCCGGGGAGCTGTTTTTT. The variable domain in full, completed from reference TRBV15 and TRBJ2-2, reads DAMVIQNPRYQVTQFGKPVTLSCSQTLNHNVMYWYQQKSSQAPKLLFHYYDKDFNNEADTPDNFQSRRPNTSFCFLDIRSPGLGDTAMYLCATSIDWAGELFFGEGSRLTVL.